The 20 T cell receptor beta chains reported below all come from one sample, sequenced in a study of T cells in Graves' hyperthyroidism and ophthalmopathy. Amplified TCR beta CDR3 regions came from RNA transcripts. Researchers ran a first-round RT-PCR on the TCR CDR3 using the HTBI primer set. TCRdb independently ran MiXCR on the multiplex PCR reads; one entry per CDR3 protein. Here the sample spans a few hundred thousand distinct CDR3 sequences, 15% to 18% being singletons. The specimen was blood. These TCRs come from a woman aged 25 to 39 with Graves' hyperthyroidism.

This clonotype was counted at least ten times. This sequence joins TRBV28 and TRBJ1-5, with D tentatively TRBD1 (5 bases). The CDR3 sequence is 18 residues long. CDR1 is MDHEN, CDR2 SYDVKM, per germline. Deletions cut 10 bases from V and 2 bases from J, with 27 bases between. As DNA, the CDR3 is TGTGCCATAAGGGGCAGTGGGGGATTGTCGGTGCGCAATCAGCCCCAGCATTTT. This sequence encodes CAIRGSGGLSVRNQPQHF.

This clonotype was seen only a few times. This could be a read error, since a much larger clone is one nucleotide away. The chain uses TRBV28 and TRBJ2-7; 7 bases map to TRBD2. The CDR3 spans 16 residues. Germline CDR1 MDHEN, CDR2 SYDVKM. V shed 7 bases, J shed 3 bases, and the junction held 15 bases outside the gene matches. The CDR3 is CASTLRPGLRHYEQYF. The CDR3 DNA reads as TGTGCCAGCACGCTGAGACCGGGACTACGTCACTACGAGCAGTACTTC.

This clonotype was counted ten times or more. V usage is TRBV7-2 and J usage is TRBJ1-6; no reliable D call. The CDR3 spans 14 residues. Per the germline V gene, CDR1 is SGHTA and CDR2 is FQGNSA. Trimming pared 4 bases from V and 5 bases from J, leaving 9 bases between. The CDR3 DNA follows: TGTGCCAGCAGCTACGGGAGACATAATTCACCCCTCCACTTT. This gives the protein CASSYGRHNSPLHF.

V and J are TRBV10-3 and TRBJ2-7; the D gene is possibly TRBD1 (5 bases). The germline V gene encodes CDR1 ENHRY and CDR2 SYGVKD. This CDR3 contains 14 residues. Trimming stripped 4 bases from V and 1 base from J, with 11 bases between. For the CDR3, the DNA is TGTGCCATCAGTGGGGCCAGGGAATCCTACGAGCAGTACTTC. Its translation: CAISGARESYEQYF.

This clonotype turned up a few times. The chain employs TRBV5-8 and TRBJ2-4; D might be TRBD1 (6 bases). Trimming cost V 4 bases and J 0 bases, with 20 bases left between them. The germline V gene encodes CDR1 SGHTS and CDR2 YDEGEE. CDR3 size: 18 residues. The CDR3 loop is CASSRYPDRPVAKNIQYF. The CDR3 DNA reads as TGTGCCAGCAGCCGCTACCCGGACAGACCAGTAGCCAAAAACATTCAGTACTTC.

This clonotype was counted ten times or more. This chain connects TRBV30 to TRBJ2-7, with 9 bases matching TRBD1. The CDR3 runs 15 residues. The trim removed 2 bases at V and 2 bases at J, leaving 7 bases unmatched. Germline CDR1 and CDR2: GTSNPN and SVGIG (reference sequence). The CDR3 spells CAWSPDRGEAYEQYF. The CDR3 nucleotides read TGTGCCTGGAGTCCAGACAGGGGGGAAGCCTACGAGCAGTACTTC.

A single count supports this clonotype. The chain uses TRBV6-2 or TRBV6-3 and TRBJ2-2, with 9 bases identical to TRBD1. Germline CDR1 and CDR2: MNHEY and SVGEGT. There are 16 residues in the CDR3. The trim removed 2 bases at V and 4 bases at J, leaving 5 bases unmatched. The CDR3 here is CASSYNRGPLTGELFF. In DNA, the CDR3 is TGTGCCAGCAGTTACAACAGGGGGCCCCTCACCGGGGAGCTGTTTTTT.

The chain is built from TRBV6-1 and TRBJ2-7; 12 nucleotides align to TRBD1. Trimming took 6 bases from V and 5 from J; bases not matched to a gene: 5. CDR1 MNHNS and CDR2 SASEGT come from the germline V gene. This CDR3 spans 14 amino acids. CDR3 nucleotides: TGTGCCAGCAGAAGGGACAGGGGGCAGCACGAGCAGTACTTC. Translating it yields CASRRDRGQHEQYF.

This clonotype was counted ten times or more. V gene TRBV28 combines with J gene TRBJ1-5, with no clear D. This CDR3 is built from 14 residues. V lost 5 bases, J lost 1 base, and 9 bases lay in between. Germline V CDR1 and CDR2: MDHEN, SYDVKM. The CDR3 loop reads CASSQHDSNQPQHF. As DNA, the CDR3 is TGTGCCAGCAGTCAACACGACAGCAATCAGCCCCAGCATTTT.

This clonotype was seen a handful of times. This chain links TRBV15 with TRBJ2-1; D might be TRBD1 or TRBD2, each matching 5 bases. V was pared by 1 base and J by 5 bases, with 18 bases between. The germline V gene has CDR1 LNHNV and CDR2 YYDKDF (reference sequence). This CDR3 is built from 17 residues. The CDR3 nucleotides are TGTGCCACCAGCAGAGGTGTAGGGACCAAAATTAACAATGAGCAGTTCTTC. Protein sequence: CATSRGVGTKINNEQFF.

In DNA, the CDR3 is TGTGCCAGCAGTCCTTACGCTGGGTATGAGCAGTTCTTC. This gives the protein CASSPYAGYEQFF. V is TRBV7-6 and J is TRBJ2-1, with D hard to call. Trimming removed 6 bases at V and 8 bases at J, with 14 bases between. The CDR3 has 13 residues. Germline loops: CDR1 SGHVS, CDR2 FNYEAQ. Variable domain in full (rest from reference TRBV7-6 and TRBJ2-1): GAGVSQSPRYKVTKRGQDVALRCDPISGHVSLYWYRQALGQGPEFLTYFNYEAQQDKSGLPNDRFSAERPEGSISTLTIQRTEQRDSAMYRCASSPYAGYEQFFGPGTRLTVL.

This clonotype was seen many times. V is TRBV11-2 and J is TRBJ1-4; D unresolved. V was shortened by 5 bases and J by 4 bases, with 14 bases between the two germline ends. CDR3 size: 15 residues. Germline CDR1 SGHAT, CDR2 FQNNGV. Written as DNA, the CDR3 is TGTGCCAGCAGCATGGTCCCCCGGGGTAATGAAAAACTGTTTTTT. It translates to CASSMVPRGNEKLFF.

A few counts support this clonotype. The J gene is TRBJ1-1, the V gene TRBV7-2, with 7 bases aligning to TRBD1. This CDR3 spans 14 amino acids. Germline V CDR1 and CDR2: SGHTA, FQGNSA. The J segment lost 8 bases and the V segment lost 1 base, leaving 7 bases of the junction unmatched. Written as DNA, the CDR3 is TGTGCCAGCAGCTTAGGACTAACAGGGGCGGAAGCTTTCTTT. Amino acids: CASSLGLTGAEAFF.

The V and J genes are TRBV5-5 and TRBJ2-7; 12 nucleotides align to TRBD2. CDR3 length: 15 residues. With 4 bases clipped from V and 6 bases from J, the junction kept 8 bases outside the gene matches. Germline-derived CDR1 and CDR2 are SGHKS and YYEKEE (reference sequence). DNA of the CDR3: TGTGCCAGCAGCCACACTAGCGGGAGGTCGTTCGAGCAGTACTTC. Protein product: CASSHTSGRSFEQYF.

Many counts were recorded for this clonotype. V is TRBV5-1 and J is TRBJ2-7, with 8 bases identical to TRBD1. CDR1 SGHRS and CDR2 YFSETQ come from the germline V gene. This CDR3 is 15 amino acids long. Trimming removed 0 bases from V and 0 bases from J; junction bases left unmatched: 2. As DNA, the CDR3 is TGCGCCAGCAGCTTGGACAGGGGGAACTCCTACGAGCAGTACTTC. Translated: CASSLDRGNSYEQYF.

The chain links TRBV5-1 to TRBJ2-1; 8 positions match TRBD2. Trimming took 3 bases from V and 1 from J; bases not matched to a gene: 12. The CDR3 is 18 residues long. Germline-derived CDR1 and CDR2 are SGHRS and YFSETQ. The CDR3 DNA follows: TGCGCCAGCAGCTGGACCGTTTATAGCGGGACATCCTACAATGAGCAGTTCTTC. Its translation: CASSWTVYSGTSYNEQFF.

This clonotype has at least ten counts. The genes are TRBV2 and TRBJ2-7; D is unclear. V lost 6 bases to trimming and J lost 0 bases, with 9 bases between them. Germline assignment: CDR1 SNHLY and CDR2 FYNNEI. The CDR3 has 13 amino acids. This chain's CDR3 is CASRFGSSYEQYF. The CDR3 nucleotides are TGTGCCAGCAGGTTCGGAAGCTCCTACGAGCAGTACTTC.

The J gene is TRBJ2-2, the V gene TRBV6-1, with TRBD1 matching 7 bases. CDR1 MNHNS and CDR2 SASEGT come from the germline V gene. V shed 5 bases, J shed 1 base, and the junction held 7 bases outside the gene matches. The CDR3 extends over 16 amino acids. This chain's CDR3 is CASSIQGTENTGELFF. In DNA form, the CDR3 reads TGTGCCAGCAGTATCCAAGGGACAGAGAACACCGGGGAGCTGTTTTTT.

The chain employs TRBV28 and TRBJ2-3; 11 positions agree with TRBD2. Germline V gene data show CDR1 as MDHEN and CDR2 as SYDVKM. V trimming: 6 bases; J trimming: 5 bases; junction bases outside the gene matches: 16. The CDR3 is made up of 18 amino acids. The CDR3 sequence: CASSLAGGPWSLGDTQYF. Here the CDR3 DNA reads TGTGCCAGCAGCTTAGCGGGAGGGCCTTGGAGCTTGGGAGATACGCAGTATTTT.

This clonotype was found many times. This chain connects TRBV18 to TRBJ1-5; possible D gene TRBD1, 5 bases. This CDR3 spans 15 amino acids. V was cut by 0 bases and J by 5 bases, with 11 bases left in between. Per germline, CDR1 KGHSH and CDR2 LQKENI. CDR3 in amino acids: CASSPPEGSDQPQHF. In DNA, the CDR3 is TGTGCCAGCTCACCACCGGAGGGGTCTGATCAGCCCCAGCATTTT.